The entry that follows covers one TCR beta chain sequence. Using immunoSEQ multiplex PCR, the repertoire was profiled, and TCRdb retains in-frame clones only, with some absent. The sample contains 93,000 or so clones, around 90% of which appear only once. Germline CDR1 reads SGHTA; CDR2 reads FQGTGA. The V segment lost 6 bases and the J segment 4 bases; nucleotides outside the gene matches: 4. The CDR3 length is 14 residues. This sample is drawn from a study of T cell changes during pregnancy in multiple sclerosis. The receptor comes from a female donor with multiple sclerosis, enrolled in a pregnancy study. The sequences come from peripheral blood, collected before pregnancy. The J gene is TRBJ2-3, the V gene TRBV7-3; 10 bases are shared with TRBD2. Here the CDR3 reads CASSRTSGSDTQYF. The CDR3 DNA sequence: TGTGCCAGCAGTCGGACTAGCGGATCAGATACGCAGTATTTT.